These 22 T cell receptor beta chains came from one sample sequenced in a study of T-cell reconstitution after alpha-beta-depleted transplantation in children. Unique molecular identifiers were incorporated during preparation of the TCRbeta library. TCRdb reprocessed the PCR reads with MiXCR, giving one entry per CDR3 protein. The table lists around 960,000 distinct CDR3 sequences, less than 30% of them singletons, with roughly 27% in the top ten. Sequences were derived from PBMCs, mostly from graft donor cells, sampled 360 days after TCRalphabeta/CD19-depleted stem cell transplant. These receptors originate from a boy under three years old who had a stem cell transplant for SCID, so the T cells may come from the graft donor.

The J gene is TRBJ1-4, the V gene TRBV7-2; D call uncertain. There are 15 residues in the CDR3. V lost 2 bases and J 4 bases, leaving 11 bases between the germline ends. Germline loops: CDR1 SGHTA, CDR2 FQGNSA. The CDR3 DNA reads TGTGCCAGCAGCTTACAAGGGAAGGGTAATGAAAAACTGTTTTTT. Translating gives CASSLQGKGNEKLFF.

This clonotype occurred a few times. The chain carries TRBV6-2 or TRBV6-3 and TRBJ1-2, with 7 bases fitting TRBD1. After removal of 0 bases from V and 4 bases from J, the junction contained 5 bases not matched to a gene. The CDR3 sequence is 15 residues long. Germline values: CDR1 MNHEY, CDR2 SVGEGT. The CDR3 nucleotides read TGTGCCAGCAGTTACTCGAAGGGACAGTTCTATGGCTACACCTTC. It specifies CASSYSKGQFYGYTF.

DNA for the CDR3: TGCGCCAGCAGCCAAGATAGGGGGTACGCCTACGAGCAGTACTTC. This translates into CASSQDRGYAYEQYF. The chain is built from TRBV4-3 and TRBJ2-7; weak D call: TRBD1 (6 bases). V lost 0 bases to trimming and J lost 2 bases, with 11 bases between them. Germline CDR1 LGHNA, CDR2 YSLEER. The CDR3 covers 15 residues.

This clonotype turned up a few times. J is TRBJ2-1 and V is TRBV4-2, with 10 positions matching TRBD1. J lost 5 bases, V lost 1 base, and 14 bases had no gene match. CDR1 and CDR2 from the germline V gene are LGHNA and YNFKEQ. CDR3 length equals 19 residues. The CDR3 DNA reads as TGTGCCAGCAGCCAAGGGCACGTATTCGGGACAGGGGACAACAATGAGCAGTTCTTC. This gives the protein CASSQGHVFGTGDNNEQFF.

In its sample, this clonotype was seen a few times. The rearrangement links TRBV20-1 to TRBJ2-1, with a weak D call TRBD2 (6 bases). The CDR3 is 12 amino acids. Trimming took off 5 bases at V and 8 bases at J, with 13 bases between the two ends. CDR1 is DFQATT, CDR2 SNEGSKA, per germline (reference sequence). The CDR3 reads CSAGVGGHEQFF. In nucleotides, the CDR3 is TGCAGTGCTGGGGTGGGGGGACATGAGCAGTTCTTC.

In its sample, this clonotype was seen many times. The chain recombines TRBV5-1 with TRBJ2-7; D is ambiguous. Deletions cut 4 bases from V and 6 bases from J, with 20 bases between. Germline values: CDR1 SGHRS, CDR2 YFSETQ. This CDR3 is built from 15 residues. The CDR3 DNA sequence: TGCGCCAGCAGCGCTCCTAAAGGCCTTCCCAGCGAGCAGTACTTC. Translating gives CASSAPKGLPSEQYF.

This sequence joins TRBV27 and TRBJ2-6; the D gene is possibly TRBD2 (7 bases). This CDR3 spans 17 amino acids. Germline-derived CDR1 and CDR2 are MNHEY and SMNVEV (reference sequence). Trimming pared 4 bases from V and 0 bases from J, leaving 13 bases between. The CDR3: CASSSWGGGSGANVLTF. CDR3 sequence (DNA): TGTGCCAGCAGTTCATGGGGAGGGGGCTCTGGGGCCAACGTCCTGACTTTC.

This clonotype was seen repeatedly, ten times or more. The chain has TRBV29-1 and TRBJ2-6, with 8 positions matching TRBD2. The CDR3 is made up of 16 amino acids. Germline-derived CDR1 and CDR2 are SQVTM and ANQGSEA. V was clipped by 4 bases and J by 0 bases; unmatched bases: 5. For the CDR3, the DNA is TGCAGCGTTGTCGGCGGGGGGAACTCTGGGGCCAACGTCCTGACTTTC. As protein: CSVVGGGNSGANVLTF.

The chain couples TRBV7-2 to TRBJ2-4; 10 bases fit TRBD2. From germline, CDR1 is SGHTA and CDR2 FQGNSA. V gave up 5 bases and J gave up 2 bases; unmatched junction bases: 6. The CDR3 sequence is 16 residues long. The CDR3 DNA reads TGTGCCAGCAGCACCTTACTAGCGGGAACCAAAAACATTCAGTACTTC. It codes for CASSTLLAGTKNIQYF.

The chain carries TRBV6-5 and TRBJ1-2; D gene unclear. CDR3 length equals 14 residues. The germline V and J ends were trimmed by 2 bases and 4 bases, with 11 bases remaining between them. Per the germline V gene, CDR1 is MNHEY and CDR2 is SVGAGI. CDR3 in amino acids: CASSYKGHLYGYTF. For the CDR3, the DNA is TGTGCCAGCAGTTACAAAGGCCACCTCTATGGCTACACCTTC.

The J gene is TRBJ2-5, the V gene TRBV6-5; possibly TRBD1 for D (5 bases). The CDR3 has 16 amino acids. The V gene's germline CDR1 is MNHEY and CDR2 SVGAGI. V was trimmed by 2 bases and J by 1 base, leaving 14 bases between them. CDR3 loop: CASSYGRAHIQETQYF. The DNA for the CDR3 is TGTGCCAGCAGTTACGGCAGGGCGCACATCCAAGAGACCCAGTACTTC.

In its sample, this clonotype was seen a few times. This chain joins TRBV5-6 and TRBJ2-3; the match to TRBD2 covers 11 bases. V dropped 4 bases and J dropped 0; count of bases not matched to a gene: 7. The V gene's germline CDR1 is SGHDT and CDR2 YYEEEE. The CDR3 runs 17 residues. The CDR3 region is CASSTLTSGESTDTQYF. The CDR3 nucleotides are TGTGCCAGCAGCACACTGACTAGCGGGGAAAGCACAGATACGCAGTATTTT.

This rearrangement joins TRBV3-1 to TRBJ2-7; TRBD2 might be the D (5 bases). V lost 3 bases, J lost 0 bases, and 12 bases lay in between. The CDR3 has 15 amino acids. Germline V gene lookup returns CDR1 LGHDT and CDR2 YNNKEL (reference sequence). The CDR3, as DNA: TGTGCCAGCAGCCACCGGGGAGCGAGCTCCTACGAGCAGTACTTC. Protein: CASSHRGASSYEQYF.

The V call is TRBV12-3 or TRBV12-4, the J call TRBJ2-1; 13 nucleotides agree with TRBD2. Germline trimming cut 6 bases from V and 7 bases from J; bases unmatched to any gene: 6. This CDR3 spans 15 amino acids. CDR3 DNA sequence: TGTGCCAGCAGGCTACTAGCGGGGGGGTTAAATGAGCAGTTCTTC. The encoded protein is CASRLLAGGLNEQFF.

This chain joins TRBV21-1 and TRBJ2-3; the D segment call TRBD2 is taken from the table without a DNA check. TRBV21-1 is marked as a pseudogene. The CDR3 is 22 amino acids. The DNA for the CDR3 is TGTGCCAGCAGCAAAACTACCCGTCCCCCCCATAGCGGGGGGGGTAGCACAGATACGCAGTATTTT. Its protein product is CASSKTTRPPHSGGGSTDTQYF.

The chain carries TRBV6-1 and TRBJ2-5; the D gene could be TRBD1 or TRBD2 (6 bases each). The length of the CDR3 is 16 residues. Germline-derived CDR1 and CDR2 are MNHNS and SASEGT. The V and J ends lost 6 bases and 0 bases respectively, with 17 bases between them. CDR3 coding DNA: TGTGCCAGCAGCCCCTGGGGGGCTCATTACCAAGAGACCCAGTACTTC. It yields the protein CASSPWGAHYQETQYF.

The V gene is TRBV27, the J gene TRBJ2-4, with unresolved D. The CDR3 is made up of 14 amino acids. Germline lookup yields CDR1 MNHEY and CDR2 SMNVEV (reference sequence). V dropped 3 bases and J dropped 0 bases, with 6 bases sitting between them. CDR3 sequence: CASSFNGAKNIQYF. The CDR3 nucleotides read TGTGCCAGCAGTTTTAACGGAGCCAAAAACATTCAGTACTTC.

The V and J genes are TRBV24-1 and TRBJ2-1; no clear D. Germline loops: CDR1 KGHDR, CDR2 SFDVKD. V was pared by 4 bases and J by 0 bases, with 9 bases between. The CDR3 is made up of 15 amino acids. The CDR3 is CATSERMSSYNEQFF. CDR3 DNA: TGTGCCACCAGTGAAAGAATGAGCTCCTACAATGAGCAGTTCTTC.

The chain carries TRBV4-1 and TRBJ2-3; D uncertain. Per germline, CDR1 MGHRA and CDR2 YSYEKL. CDR3 length: 15 residues. V was trimmed by 4 bases and J by 2 bases, leaving 13 bases between them. The CDR3 coding sequence is TGCGCCAGCAGCCTAGACCACTCCGACACAGATACGCAGTATTTT. This translates into CASSLDHSDTDTQYF.

V is TRBV20-1 and J is TRBJ1-1; D is unclear. CDR1 and CDR2 from the germline V gene are DFQATT and SNEGSKA (reference sequence). This CDR3 spans 15 amino acids. Deletions cut 0 bases from V and 6 bases from J, with 17 bases between. The CDR3, as DNA: TGCAGTGCTAGAGATTTGAGACAAATTAGCCCTGAAGCTTTCTTT. Translating it yields CSARDLRQISPEAFF.

There are a few counts of this clonotype. V gene TRBV15 combines with J gene TRBJ2-1, with 9 bases fitting TRBD1. Germline-derived CDR1 and CDR2 are LNHNV and YYDKDF (reference sequence). The CDR3 loop spans 19 amino acids. V trimming: 1 base; J trimming: 6 bases; junction bases outside the gene matches: 16. The CDR3 spells CATSRGTGTGPIKGNEQFF. The CDR3 coding sequence is TGTGCCACCAGCAGAGGAACCGGGACAGGGCCCATCAAGGGCAATGAGCAGTTCTTC. Full variable domain (outside the CDR3, taken from reference TRBV15 and TRBJ2-1): DAMVIQNPRYQVTQFGKPVTLSCSQTLNHNVMYWYQQKSSQAPKLLFHYYDKDFNNEADTPDNFQSRRPNTSFCFLDIRSPGLGDTAMYLCATSRGTGTGPIKGNEQFFGPGTRLTVL.

This clonotype was counted between two and nine times. The chain links TRBV15 to TRBJ2-1; 10 bases match TRBD1. This CDR3 has 15 amino acids. The J segment lost 5 bases and the V segment lost 6 bases, leaving 7 bases of the junction unmatched. CDR1 and CDR2 (germline): LNHNV, YYDKDF (reference sequence). The CDR3 DNA sequence: TGTGCCACCAGTGTACTGGGGACAGGGGACAATGAGCAGTTCTTC. Protein: CATSVLGTGDNEQFF.